The subject of this entry is one TCR beta chain. Under the authors' procedure: Cell counts per sample came from amplifying reference gene primers. Assay: immunoSEQ multiplex PCR; the TCRdb copy retains only in-frame clones and omits some. For V, J and clone size, that table is used; D and trimming come from the DNA. The table lists under 250,000 clones, roughly 90% of them singletons. Germline CDR1 MDHEN, CDR2 SYDVKM. The length of the CDR3 is 14 residues. V lost 8 bases and J lost 2, with 13 bases in between. This specimen belongs to a study of blood T cell repertoires in COVID-19. As for the study in general: Specimens from acute and convalescent COVID-19 originated in the United States, Italy and Spain. In each case, the material was cDNA or gDNA derived from T cells, B-cell-depleted T cells, or PBMCs.

The chain employs TRBV28 and TRBJ2-1, with a possible D match to TRBD2 (6 bases). The TCR sequence derives from a man aged 60 to 69 with acute or convalescent COVID-19. What was sequenced was peripheral blood. The CDR3 DNA follows: TGTGCCAGCGTATACGCGGGGACCTACAATGAGCAGTTCTTC. Residues: CASVYAGTYNEQFF.